Included here is one T cell receptor (beta chain) sequence, with context. No antigen is known for it. The sample comes from a study of cytomegalovirus exposure and HLA in healthy donors. Whole-study results and caveats: In a later analysis, most CMV-associated TCR beta chains appeared HLA-restricted. TCR beta sequences reportedly predicted most subjects' HLA-A and HLA-B alleles accurately. Most observed TCR sequences were rare, whereas some public TCRs were detected in many donors.

Per germline, CDR1 SGHAT and CDR2 FQNNGV. V lost 10 bases and J 2 bases, leaving 18 bases between the germline ends. CDR3 length: 14 amino acids. PCR was performed using 60 Vbeta and 13 Jbeta primers. Only in-frame clones appear in the TCRdb table, and some are missing; sequencing was by immunoSEQ multiplex PCR. This table has approximately 220,000 clones, 60% to 85% appearing once. When sampled, the donors appeared nominally healthy, though they likely had unrecorded immune exposures. The source of this sequence is a middle-aged man in good health and CMV-seronegative. The chain recombines TRBV11-2 with TRBJ2-7; weak D call: TRBD1 (5 bases). Sequencing was carried out using PBMCs. The CDR3 sequence: CATPPRAGTYEQYF. In DNA, the CDR3 is TGTGCCACCCCACCCCGGGCAGGGACCTACGAGCAGTACTTC.